Described below is a single T cell receptor (beta chain) sequence and its context. This sample was taken from a study of cytomegalovirus exposure and HLA in healthy donors. Profiled with immunoSEQ multiplex PCR; TCRdb holds only in-frame clones, not every one. This table has approximately 73,000 clones, approximately 96% appearing once. CDR3 size: 13 residues. The V and J ends lost 2 bases and 3 bases respectively, with 11 bases between them. CDR1 and CDR2 (germline): GTSNPN, SVGIG (reference sequence). What was sequenced was PBMCs. This sequence joins TRBV30 and TRBJ2-7, with D possibly being TRBD1 (5 bases). The TCR was taken from a young man in good health and CMV-seronegative. The CDR3 region is CAWSLNRIYEQYF. The CDR3 DNA reads TGTGCCTGGAGTCTGAACAGGATCTACGAGCAGTACTTC.